The rows below give T cell receptor beta chains drawn from one sample of a study of blood T cell repertoires in COVID-19. Using immunoSEQ multiplex PCR, the repertoire was profiled, and TCRdb retains in-frame clones only, with some absent. The repertoire holds roughly 260,000 clones, with around 87% as singletons. The sample consisted of peripheral blood. These receptors were collected from a woman between 45 and 65 years old with acute or convalescent COVID-19. The CDR3 runs from the conserved cysteine through the conserved F or W. The D gene is left open where the match is weak. Rows give clone size only sometimes, using once, few, many, or a class for an expanded clone.

>TRBJ1-2|.|TRBV28|.
CASSLYQTEIYGYTF
TGTGCCAGCAGTTTATACCAGACAGAAATCTATGGCTACACCTTC
>TRBJ1-1|.|TRBV19|.
CASSMIGGGTEAFF
TGTGCCAGTAGTATGATAGGGGGTGGTACTGAAGCTTTCTTT
>TRBJ2-5|.|TRBV12-5|TRBD1
CASGLVLGDRALVQETQYF
TGTGCTAGTGGTTTGGTACTCGGGGACAGGGCCCTGGTACAAGAGACCCAGTACTTC
>TRBJ2-7|.|TRBV30|TRBD1
CASRGSSYEQYF
TGTGCCTCCAGGGGGAGCTCCTACGAGCAGTACTTC
>TRBJ1-5|.|TRBV12-3/TRBV12-4|TRBD1
CASRGQSNQPQHF
TGTGCCAGCAGGGGACAGAGCAATCAGCCCCAGCATTTT
>TRBJ2-1|.|TRBV4-2|TRBD2
CASSQGGAGGYNEQFF
TGTGCCAGCAGCCAAGGGGGAGCGGGGGGCTACAATGAGCAGTTCTTC
>TRBJ2-2|.|TRBV9|.
CASSHGSPLGELFF
TGTGCCAGCAGCCACGGGAGCCCCCTCGGGGAGCTGTTTTTT
>TRBJ1-2|.|TRBV12-3/TRBV12-4|.
CASSFNRLDGYTF
TGTGCCAGCAGTTTTAATCGGTTGGATGGCTACACCTTC
>TRBJ1-4|.|TRBV7-2|TRBD1
CASSRTGQGNEKLFF
TGTGCCAGCAGCCGCACGGGACAGGGGAATGAAAAACTGTTTTTT
>TRBJ1-2|.|TRBV19|.
CASSDAGYGYTF
TGTGCCAGTAGCGACGCGGGCTATGGCTACACCTTC
>TRBJ1-1|.|TRBV13|.
CASSKGWNTEAFF
TGTGCCAGCAGTAAGGGGTGGAACACTGAAGCTTTCTTT
>TRBJ1-1|.|TRBV12-3/TRBV12-4|.
CASTYRENTEAFF
TGTGCCAGCACCTACAGGGAGAACACTGAAGCTTTCTTT
>TRBJ2-3|few|TRBV7-2|.
CASSLITQDTQYF
TGTGCCAGCAGCTTAATTACTCAAGATACGCAGTATTTT
>TRBJ1-1|.|TRBV7-9|.
CASSPRWEAFF
TGTGCCAGCAGCCCCCGCTGGGAGGCTTTCTTT
>TRBJ2-2|few|TRBV24-1|.
CATRDRKNTGELFF
TGTGCCACCAGAGACAGGAAGAACACCGGGGAGCTGTTTTTT
>TRBJ2-7|.|TRBV29-1|TRBD2
CSVGGLAGVIQYF
TGCAGCGTTGGGGGACTAGCGGGAGTTATACAGTACTTC
>TRBJ1-2|.|TRBV4-1|TRBD1
CASSFPGQGQIGEGYTF
TGCGCCAGCAGCTTTCCGGGACAGGGACAGATCGGAGAGGGGTACACCTTC
>TRBJ2-2|.|TRBV13|TRBD2
CASSPGLRVTGELFF
TGTGCCAGCAGCCCGGGACTACGCGTCACCGGGGAGCTGTTTTTT
>TRBJ1-2|few|TRBV28|.
CASSLGGGTNGYTF
TGTGCCAGCAGTTTGGGAGGGGGGACAAATGGCTACACCTTC
>TRBJ2-2|.|TRBV9|.
CASSVEAGRTGELFF
TGTGCCAGCAGCGTAGAGGCGGGACGAACCGGGGAGCTGTTTTTT
>TRBJ1-2|.|TRBV5-1|.
CASNPGAEDYGYTF
TGCGCCAGCAACCCGGGAGCAGAGGACTATGGCTACACCTTC
>TRBJ2-1|.|TRBV7-9|TRBD1
CASSEDRAYNEQFF
TGTGCCAGCAGTGAGGACAGGGCCTACAATGAGCAGTTCTTC
>TRBJ1-5|.|TRBV15|.
CATSENPRANQPQHF
TGTGCCACCAGCGAGAATCCCAGGGCCAATCAGCCCCAGCATTTT
>TRBJ2-3|.|TRBV28|TRBD2
CASSDGLAGGEDTQYF
TGTGCCAGCAGTGACGGACTAGCGGGAGGGGAGGATACGCAGTATTTT
>TRBJ2-2|.|TRBV24-1|TRBD2
CATSDPGLAGGVTGELFF
TGTGCCACCAGTGACCCGGGACTAGCGGGAGGCGTCACCGGGGAGCTGTTTTTT
>TRBJ2-7|.|TRBV7-2|.
CASSLQGNREQYF
TGTGCCAGCAGCTTACAGGGTAACCGCGAGCAGTACTTC
>TRBJ1-4|.|TRBV18|TRBD1
CASSPRRQGSMNQLFF
TGTGCCAGCTCACCACGGAGACAGGGGTCAATGAACCAACTGTTTTTT
>TRBJ2-7|.|TRBV27|TRBD1
CASSLRQGDSYSYEQYF
TGTGCCAGCAGTTTACGTCAGGGGGATTCTTATTCCTACGAGCAGTACTTC
>TRBJ2-7|few|TRBV5-6|TRBD1
CASSPTGSSYEQYF
TGTGCCAGCAGCCCGACAGGGAGCTCCTACGAGCAGTACTTC
>TRBJ1-2|once|TRBV27|TRBD1
CASMSQGANYGYTF
TGTGCCAGCATGTCTCAGGGGGCCAACTATGGCTACACCTTC
>TRBJ2-1|few|TRBV12-3/TRBV12-4|.
CASSRREVEQFF
TGTGCCAGCAGTCGCAGGGAGGTTGAGCAGTTCTTC
>TRBJ2-5|.|TRBV11-1|.
CASSFGTQQETQYF
TGTGCCAGCAGCTTTGGGACACAGCAAGAGACCCAGTACTTC
>TRBJ2-2|.|TRBV6-5|.
CASGRDLNTGELFF
TGTGCCAGCGGCCGGGACTTGAACACCGGGGAGCTGTTTTTT
>TRBJ1-1|.|TRBV18|.
CASSPLAGDLNTEAFF
TGTGCCAGCTCACCTCTAGCGGGGGACCTGAACACTGAAGCTTTCTTT
>TRBJ2-1|.|TRBV14|TRBD2
CASSQGLAGYNEQFF
TGTGCCAGCAGCCAAGGACTAGCGGGGTACAATGAGCAGTTCTTC
>TRBJ2-1|.|TRBV2|TRBD1
CASSELGQGAEQFF
TGTGCCAGCAGTGAATTGGGACAGGGGGCTGAGCAGTTCTTC
>TRBJ1-5|once|TRBV2|.
CASSGSGGLQPQHF
TGTGCCAGCAGCGGCTCGGGGGGGCTGCAGCCCCAGCATTTT
>TRBJ2-7|.|TRBV11-3|.
CASSLRGGSHEQYF
TGTGCCAGCAGCTTGAGAGGGGGATCCCACGAGCAGTACTTC
>TRBJ2-7|.|TRBV28|TRBD2
CASSSPSGRYEQYF
TGTGCCAGCAGTTCCCCTAGCGGGAGGTACGAGCAGTACTTC
>TRBJ2-7|.|TRBV13|TRBD2
CASSFFGLAGVVEQYF
TGTGCCAGCAGCTTTTTTGGACTAGCGGGAGTGGTCGAGCAGTACTTC
>TRBJ2-1|.|TRBV19|TRBD2
CASSVPLAGGILEQFF
TGTGCCAGTAGTGTACCACTAGCGGGAGGTATCTTGGAGCAGTTCTTC
>TRBJ1-1|.|TRBV10-3|.
CAISGSRGGYTEAFF
TGTGCCATCAGTGGATCGAGAGGGGGATACACTGAAGCTTTCTTT